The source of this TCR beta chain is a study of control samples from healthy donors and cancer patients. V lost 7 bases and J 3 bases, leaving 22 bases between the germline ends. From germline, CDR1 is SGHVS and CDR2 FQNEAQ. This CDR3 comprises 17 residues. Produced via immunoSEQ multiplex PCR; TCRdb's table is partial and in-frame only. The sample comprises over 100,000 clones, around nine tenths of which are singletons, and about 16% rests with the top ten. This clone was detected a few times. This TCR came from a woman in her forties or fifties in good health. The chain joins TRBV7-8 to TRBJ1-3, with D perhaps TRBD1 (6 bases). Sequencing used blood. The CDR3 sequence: CASTAQGRVANGNTIYF. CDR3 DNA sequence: TGTGCCAGCACCGCCCAGGGGAGGGTTGCCAATGGAAACACCATATATTTT.